These 28 T cell receptor beta chains were sequenced from one sample in a study of graft-versus-host responses after intestinal transplantation. Both intraepithelial and lamina propria lymphocytes were released by processing graft tissue. Libraries were prepared by immunoSEQ multiplex PCR; TCRdb keeps only in-frame clonotypes and omits some of them. The sample consists of roughly 3,000 clones, around three quarters of them appearing once. Here the sequenced sample was ileum tissue, taken around 17 and 21 days after intestinal transplantation. The receptors were gathered from a human patient who received an intestinal transplant, so some T cells may come from the graft donor.

This clone was seen only once. The rearrangement uses TRBV19 and TRBJ1-2; the D gene is possibly TRBD1 (5 bases). The CDR3 runs to 13 residues. V was clipped by 7 bases and J by 8 bases, with 17 bases between them. Germline assignment: CDR1 LNHDA and CDR2 SQIVND (reference sequence). In nucleotides, the CDR3 is TGTGCCAGTAAGTTGGTAATGGGGCGAGGCTACACCTTC. This encodes CASKLVMGRGYTF.

The CDR3 protein is CASSGYGGRRKIYGYTF. CDR3 nucleotides: TGCGCCAGCAGCGGTTACGGAGGACGTCGAAAGATCTATGGCTACACCTTC. The gene calls are TRBV4-3 and TRBJ1-2, with D hard to call. The CDR3 is made up of 17 amino acids. Germline lookup yields CDR1 LGHNA and CDR2 YSLEER. Between the trimmed V and J ends, which lost 5 bases and 4 bases, there was a span of 23 bases.

A remark on this clone: A junction boundary mismatches the germline segment, possibly from a read error. The gene calls are TRBV20-1 and TRBJ2-3; D could derive from TRBD1 or TRBD2 (6 bases each). The CDR3 totals 8 residues. CDR1 DFQATT and CDR2 SNEGSKA come from the germline V gene (reference sequence). The CDR3 nucleotides are TGCAGTGCTTTCGGGGGCATTTTT. It encodes CSAFGGIF.

In this sample, this clone turned up once. CDR3 residues: CASSNTGGGQPQHF. CDR3 coding DNA: TGTGCCAGCAGTAATACAGGGGGCGGGCAGCCCCAGCATTTT. V is TRBV28 and J is TRBJ1-5, with TRBD1 identical over 9 bases. Germline assignment: CDR1 MDHEN and CDR2 SYDVKM. This CDR3 region has 14 residues. V lost 5 bases to trimming and J lost 7 bases; unmatched junction nucleotides: 6.

This rearrangement joins TRBV7-2 to TRBJ1-2; possible D gene TRBD1, 6 bases. V was cut by 5 bases and J by 6 bases, with 22 bases left in between. Germline V CDR1 and CDR2: SGHTA, FQGNSA. The CDR3 sequence is 16 residues long. This CDR3 is CASSPTPPTGIHGYTF. Here the CDR3 DNA reads TGTGCCAGCAGCCCAACCCCGCCCACAGGGATCCATGGCTACACCTTC.

Only a few counts were recorded for this clone. The chain couples TRBV10-2 to TRBJ2-1; D not resolved. The CDR3 is 13 residues long. The V gene lost 0 bases and the J gene lost 9 bases, with 9 bases spanning the gap. From germline, CDR1 is WSHSY and CDR2 SAAADI. CDR3 nucleotides: TGCGCCAGCAGTGAGTCGGTAGTAAGTGAGCAGTTCTTC. Its translation: CASSESVVSEQFF.

The rearrangement joins TRBV9 to TRBJ2-2; no firm D call. The CDR3 has 14 amino acids. CDR1 and CDR2 from the germline V gene are SGDLS and YYNGEE. V was trimmed by 0 bases and J by 2 bases, leaving 5 bases between them. The CDR3 nucleotides read TGTGCCAGCAGCGTAGGGCTCAACACCGGGGAGCTGTTTTTT. It yields the protein CASSVGLNTGELFF.

The chain carries TRBV7-9 and TRBJ2-3; TRBD2 aligns across 9 bases. CDR1 is SEHNR, CDR2 FQNEAQ, per germline (reference sequence). The length of the CDR3 is 19 residues. The ends lost 2 bases at V and 1 base at J; junction bases unmatched: 13. The chain's CDR3 is CASSLSSGGGAYGTDTQYF. The CDR3 DNA reads as TGTGCCAGCAGCTTAAGTTCTGGCGGGGGGGCCTACGGCACAGATACGCAGTATTTT. Full variable domain (rest looked up from reference TRBV7-9 and TRBJ2-3): DTGVSQNPRHKITKRGQNVTFRCDPISEHNRLYWYRQTLGQGPEFLTYFQNEAQLEKSRLLSDRFSAERPKGSFSTLEIQRTEQGDSAMYLCASSLSSGGGAYGTDTQYFGPGTRLTVL.

The chain has TRBV7-9 and TRBJ2-3; D gene uncertain. The CDR3 extends over 15 amino acids. The ends were cut back, 3 bases at V and 4 bases at J, with 14 bases in the middle. CDR1 SEHNR and CDR2 FQNEAQ come from the germline V gene (reference sequence). CDR3 protein: CASSLTRLLPDTQYF. The CDR3 DNA reads as TGTGCCAGCAGCTTGACACGACTTCTCCCAGATACGCAGTATTTT.

The CDR3 loop is CASTISSGVHQPQHF. The CDR3 bases are TGTGCCAGCACTATCTCGTCAGGGGTCCATCAGCCCCAGCATTTT. This chain joins TRBV28 and TRBJ1-5; D is perhaps TRBD1 (6 bases). The CDR3 runs to 15 residues. V lost 7 bases to trimming and J lost 5 bases, with 18 bases between them. The germline V gene encodes CDR1 MDHEN and CDR2 SYDVKM.

The V gene is TRBV2, the J gene TRBJ2-1; 7 bases line up with TRBD1. The junction had 8 bases not matched to a gene; V was cut back by 1 base and J by 8 bases. CDR3 length: 15 residues. CDR1 and CDR2 (germline): SNHLY, FYNNEI. This CDR3 reads CASSEEEQGVYEQFF. CDR3 bases: TGTGCCAGCAGTGAAGAGGAGCAGGGGGTGTATGAGCAGTTCTTC.

V usage is TRBV19 and J usage is TRBJ2-1, with TRBD1 matching 7 bases. CDR1 LNHDA and CDR2 SQIVND come from the germline V gene (reference sequence). V gave up 0 bases and J gave up 6 bases; unmatched junction bases: 5. The CDR3 length is 15 residues. In nucleotides, the CDR3 is TGTGCCAGTAGTATAGATGCGGCAGGGGGCAATGAGCAGTTCTTC. It is translated as CASSIDAAGGNEQFF.

The CDR3 DNA reads as TGTGCCAGCAGCCGCGAGTTGGGGGGGCGCACAGATACGCAGTATTTT. Translating it yields CASSRELGGRTDTQYF. This chain joins TRBV5-6 and TRBJ2-3, with a possible D match to TRBD2 (7 bases). CDR1 is SGHDT, CDR2 YYEEEE, per germline. This CDR3 region has 16 residues. V was trimmed by 4 bases and J by 1 base, leaving 16 bases between them.

Regarding this clone: The identical CDR3 is also encoded by other nucleotide sequences in the sample. The chain recombines TRBV11-3 with TRBJ2-3; D gene uncertain. CDR1 SGHNT and CDR2 YENEEA come from the germline V gene. Deletions cut 1 base from V and 1 base from J, with 6 bases between. CDR3 length equals 14 residues. CDR3 in DNA: TGTGCCAGCAGCTTAGGCCGGGGCACAGATACGCAGTATTTT. Translated: CASSLGRGTDTQYF.

This chain links TRBV9 with TRBJ1-1; D is perhaps TRBD1 (6 bases). This CDR3 is 17 amino acids long. Looked up from germline, CDR1 is SGDLS and CDR2 is YYNGEE. Trimming left V 0 bases short and J 0 bases short, with 15 bases between. CDR3 coding DNA: TGTGCCAGCAGCGTAGGAGCGGGGGCGATTCTGAACACTGAAGCTTTCTTT. This encodes CASSVGAGAILNTEAFF.

This clone was recorded only once. The rearrangement uses TRBV9 and TRBJ2-5; tentatively, D is TRBD1 (5 bases). V was cut by 3 bases and J by 2 bases, with 11 bases left in between. The germline V gene has CDR1 SGDLS and CDR2 YYNGEE. The CDR3 has 14 residues. The CDR3 loop reads CASSDGHLQETQYF. The DNA of the CDR3 is TGTGCCAGCAGCGATGGACACTTGCAAGAGACCCAGTACTTC.

V and J are TRBV5-8 and TRBJ2-3; perhaps TRBD2 as D (5 bases). V was pared by 3 bases and J by 2 bases, with 10 bases between. The CDR3 has 14 amino acids. CDR1 and CDR2 from the germline V gene are SGHTS and YDEGEE. The CDR3 nucleotides are TGTGCCAGCAGCTGGCGGGTTTCCACAGATACGCAGTATTTT. Residues: CASSWRVSTDTQYF.

The J gene is TRBJ2-7, the V gene TRBV28; D is perhaps TRBD1 (5 bases). CDR1 and CDR2 (germline): MDHEN, SYDVKM. The CDR3 consists of 17 residues. V lost 3 bases and J 4 bases, leaving 22 bases between the germline ends. CDR3 DNA: TGTGCCAGCAGTTTTCATCCCTCTGGCAGGGCAGATTACGAGCAGTACTTC. Protein: CASSFHPSGRADYEQYF.

This chain joins TRBV6-6 and TRBJ1-2; 7 bases align to TRBD1. The germline CDR1 and CDR2 sequences are MNHNY and SVGAGI (reference sequence). This CDR3 has 15 residues. V lost 5 bases, J lost 2 bases, and 8 bases stayed unmatched. The CDR3 sequence: CASSPTGNRNYGYTF. The CDR3 DNA follows: TGTGCCAGCAGTCCGACAGGGAATAGAAACTATGGCTACACCTTC.

The chain employs TRBV21-1 and TRBJ1-1. TRBV21-1 constitutes a pseudogene. The CDR3 is 10 residues long. CDR3 in DNA: TGTGCCAGCAGCAATCCTGAAGCTTTCTTT. Amino acid sequence: CASSNPEAFF.

This clone is a singleton in its sample. The chain has TRBV6-5 and TRBJ1-1, with TRBD1 as a possible D gene (5 bases). The CDR3 contains 15 residues. The V end was cut by 0 bases, the J end by 5 bases, with 13 bases between. Germline CDR1 and CDR2: MNHEY and SVGAGI. CDR3 coding DNA: TGTGCCAGCAGTTACTCGGCCCCGGGGGGAACTGAAGCTTTCTTT. It specifies CASSYSAPGGTEAFF.

This chain links TRBV30 with TRBJ2-7, with 10 bases identical to TRBD1. The junction had 4 bases not matched to a gene; V was cut back by 2 bases and J by 3 bases. The CDR3 sequence is 14 residues long. The germline CDR1 and CDR2 sequences are GTSNPN and SVGIG (reference sequence). The CDR3 coding sequence is TGTGCCTGGAGTACGGGACAGGGGAGCTACGAGCAGTACTTC. This sequence encodes CAWSTGQGSYEQYF.

The CDR3 is CASSLPSYEQYF. DNA for the CDR3: TGTGCCAGCAGTCTTCCCTCCTACGAGCAGTACTTC. The rearrangement links TRBV6-1 to TRBJ2-7; D gene unclear. The CDR3 runs to 12 residues. V lost 5 bases, J lost 0 bases, and 5 bases lay in between. CDR1 MNHNS and CDR2 SASEGT come from the germline V gene.

V is TRBV7-2 and J is TRBJ2-3; possibly TRBD1 or TRBD2 for D (6 bases each). The CDR3 totals 15 residues. The germline CDR1 and CDR2 sequences are SGHTA and FQGNSA. V was trimmed by 8 bases and J by 1 base, leaving 16 bases between them. CDR3 DNA sequence: TGTGCCAGCGGGGGGCGGGAACCCGGCACAGATACGCAGTATTTT. Translated, it gives CASGGREPGTDTQYF.

In its sample, this clone was seen a few times. The chain is built from TRBV7-9 and TRBJ1-2; 10 nucleotides match TRBD1. This CDR3 has 14 amino acids. V was pared by 2 bases and J by 6 bases, with 3 bases of the junction left unmatched. The germline V gene encodes CDR1 SEHNR and CDR2 FQNEAQ (reference sequence). This chain's CDR3 is CASSLPTGGNGYTF. The CDR3 nucleotides read TGTGCCAGCAGCTTACCGACAGGGGGCAATGGCTACACCTTC.

CDR3 in DNA: TGTGCCAGTAGATTCCTTCTGGAGGCTAGCAATCAGCCCCAGCATTTT. Protein sequence: CASRFLLEASNQPQHF. This chain uses TRBV19 with TRBJ1-5; D remains unclear. In germline, CDR1 is LNHDA, CDR2 SQIVND (reference sequence). The CDR3 contains 16 residues. Trimming shortened V by 6 bases and J by 0 bases, and 15 bases separated the two germline ends.

This chain connects TRBV25-1 to TRBJ1-6; no reliable D call. CDR3 size: 13 residues. The V end lost 3 bases, the J end lost 7 bases, and 7 bases lay between the germline ends. Germline CDR1 is MGHDK and CDR2 is SYGVNS. CDR3: CASSETKNSPLHF. In DNA, the CDR3 is TGTGCCAGCAGTGAGACTAAGAATTCACCCCTCCACTTT.

V usage is TRBV28 and J usage is TRBJ1-6; unclear D gene. Per germline, CDR1 MDHEN and CDR2 SYDVKM. V was pared by 3 bases and J by 2 bases, with 8 bases between. The CDR3 runs 15 residues. As DNA, the CDR3 is TGTGCCAGCAGTTTCTTCACAGCCTATAATTCACCCCTCCACTTT. Translation: CASSFFTAYNSPLHF.